A single sample gave rise to the 20 T cell receptor beta chains below, sequenced in a study of shared clonotypes between healthy human individuals. TCRdb's copy holds only in-frame clones and misses some; the assay was immunoSEQ multiplex PCR. The sample lists hundreds of thousands of clones, about two thirds occurring once. Sequenced material: memory CD4+ T cells sorted from blood. Subset in this sample: CD45RA-negative fraction. The receptor set was obtained from a woman in her 30s in good health.

The genes are TRBV19 and TRBJ1-5; possible D gene TRBD1, 5 bases. Deletions cut 9 bases from V and 7 bases from J, with 25 bases between. Germline lookup yields CDR1 LNHDA and CDR2 SQIVND (reference sequence). This CDR3 has 16 amino acids. CDR3 nucleotide sequence: TGTGCCAGCAACAAAGGGGCAGGGAAGATGGGCCAGCCCCAGCATTTT. Translation gives CASNKGAGKMGQPQHF.

The gene calls are TRBV6-5 and TRBJ2-7; no firm D call. The CDR3 runs to 12 residues. Trimming cost V 4 bases and J 2 bases, with 6 bases left between them. Germline V gene data show CDR1 as MNHEY and CDR2 as SVGAGI. CDR3 bases: TGTGCCAGCAGTTCCGGTCCCTACGAGCAGTACTTC. Its protein product is CASSSGPYEQYF.

Details on this clone: At the DNA level, this CDR3 is encoded by other sequences in the same sample as well. The chain couples TRBV10-3 to TRBJ2-7, with 9 bases matching TRBD1. The CDR3 is made up of 14 amino acids. Germline CDR1 ENHRY, CDR2 SYGVKD. V shed 6 bases, J shed 4 bases, and the junction held 7 bases outside the gene matches. The DNA for the CDR3 is TGTGCCATCAGGGCCGGGACAGGGACGTACGAGCAGTACTTC. Translation gives CAIRAGTGTYEQYF.

The rearrangement uses TRBV7-2 and TRBJ2-1; D gene unclear. CDR3 length: 15 residues. The V gene lost 5 bases and the J gene lost 5 bases, with 16 bases spanning the gap. Looked up from germline, CDR1 is SGHTA and CDR2 is FQGNSA. The chain's CDR3 is CASSLTTNNNNEQFF. The DNA for the CDR3 is TGTGCCAGCAGCCTGACCACCAACAACAACAATGAGCAGTTCTTC.

This clone was seen many times. The sample holds other DNA sequences that translate to the same CDR3. V and J are TRBV5-1 and TRBJ1-3; D is ambiguous. V shed 0 bases and J shed 2 bases, with 9 bases lying between them. CDR3 size: 15 residues. CDR1 is SGHRS, CDR2 YFSETQ, per germline. This CDR3 reads CASSLAPGTGNTIYF. The CDR3 region has the DNA TGCGCCAGCAGCTTGGCCCCAGGAACTGGAAACACCATATATTTT.

Only one count was recorded for this clone. This chain uses TRBV19 with TRBJ1-2, with 9 positions matching TRBD1. Germline V gives CDR1 LNHDA, CDR2 SQIVND (reference sequence). The CDR3 runs 14 residues. V lost 5 bases and J lost 7; bases outside the gene matches: 8. The CDR3 coding sequence is TGTGCCAGTAGTTCTCGACAGGGGGGCGGTGGCTACACCTTC. Amino acid sequence: CASSSRQGGGGYTF.

A few counts support this clone. The genes are TRBV5-4 and TRBJ1-1; D is possibly TRBD1 (5 bases). Germline CDR1 SGHNT, CDR2 YYREEE (reference sequence). Trimming left V 0 bases short and J 0 bases short, with 9 bases between. The CDR3 is 15 amino acids. The CDR3 loop reads CASSLARGLNTEAFF. DNA of the CDR3: TGTGCCAGCAGCTTGGCCCGGGGCCTGAACACTGAAGCTTTCTTT.

In its sample, this clone was seen a few times. CDR3 coding DNA: TGCGCCAGCAGCCCAAGGGCAGGGCGTGAAGAGACCCAGTACTTC. This codes for CASSPRAGREETQYF. The chain has TRBV5-1 and TRBJ2-5, with D maybe TRBD1 (5 bases). V was clipped by 4 bases and J by 3 bases, with 16 bases between them. CDR3 length: 15 residues. Germline V CDR1 and CDR2: SGHRS, YFSETQ. Supplemented by reference TRBV5-1 and TRBJ2-5, the full variable domain reads KAGVTQTPRYLIKTRGQQVTLSCSPISGHRSVSWYQQTPGQGLQFLFEYFSETQRNKGNFPGRFSGRQFSNSRSEMNVSTLELGDSALYLCASSPRAGREETQYFGPGTRLLVL.

A single count supports this clone. This sequence joins TRBV14 and TRBJ1-2, with D possibly being TRBD1 (6 bases). Trimming stripped 3 bases from V and 6 bases from J, with 17 bases between. Looked up from germline, CDR1 is SGHDN and CDR2 is FVKESK. The CDR3 consists of 15 residues. DNA of the CDR3: TGTGCCAGCAGCCAGGGGGCCTTCTCGGTGAATGGCTACACCTTC. Translating it yields CASSQGAFSVNGYTF. The variable domain in full, completed from reference TRBV14 and TRBJ1-2, reads EAGVTQFPSHSVIEKGQTVTLRCDPISGHDNLYWYRRVMGKEIKFLLHFVKESKQDESGMPNNRFLAERTGGTYSTLKVQPAELEDSGVYFCASSQGAFSVNGYTFGSGTRLTVV.

The gene calls are TRBV19 and TRBJ2-1; 9 nucleotides match TRBD2. Germline V gene lookup returns CDR1 LNHDA and CDR2 SQIVND (reference sequence). The CDR3 runs 14 residues. V gave up 6 bases and J gave up 4 bases; unmatched junction bases: 4. CDR3 coding DNA: TGTGCCAGTAGGGGACTAGCCGTGTACAATGAGCAGTTCTTC. It encodes CASRGLAVYNEQFF.

This rearrangement joins TRBV5-1 to TRBJ1-2; D is possibly TRBD1 (5 bases). Trimming shortened V by 0 bases and J by 0 bases, and 12 bases separated the two germline ends. The V gene's germline CDR1 is SGHRS and CDR2 YFSETQ. This CDR3 has 16 residues. The CDR3 DNA is TGCGCCAGCAGCTTGGCCCCAGGGACGTCTAACTATGGCTACACCTTC. This sequence encodes CASSLAPGTSNYGYTF.

This sequence joins TRBV29-1 and TRBJ1-5, with D maybe TRBD1 (6 bases). The CDR3 sequence is 13 residues long. V lost 4 bases, J lost 6 bases, and 13 bases lay in between. The V gene's germline CDR1 is SQVTM and CDR2 ANQGSEA. The CDR3: CSVAPGAGQPQHF. The CDR3 nucleotides read TGCAGCGTTGCCCCAGGGGCCGGTCAGCCCCAGCATTTT.

This clone was detected only once. The chain uses TRBV9 and TRBJ2-2, with TRBD1 matching 10 bases. CDR1 is SGDLS, CDR2 YYNGEE, per germline. J gave up 6 bases and V 5 bases, and 7 bases lay outside the gene matches. This CDR3 has 15 residues. The CDR3 loop reads CASSRTGGNPGELFF. Written as DNA, the CDR3 is TGTGCCAGCAGTCGGACAGGGGGTAATCCCGGGGAGCTGTTTTTT.

This clone came up a few times. Possible read error: a much larger clone is one base away. The same CDR3 is also encoded by other DNA sequences in this sample. V usage is TRBV2 and J usage is TRBJ2-6, with D hard to call. V lost 2 bases, J lost 2 bases, and 4 bases lay in between. The CDR3 has 14 residues. Germline-derived CDR1 and CDR2 are SNHLY and FYNNEI. CDR3 sequence: CASSERAGANVLTF. The CDR3 DNA is TGTGCCAGCAGTGAACGAGCTGGGGCCAACGTCCTGACTTTC. Drawing the rest from reference TRBV2 and TRBJ2-6, the complete variable domain is EPEVTQTPSHQVTQMGQEVILRCVPISNHLYFYWYRQILGQKVEFLVSFYNNEISEKSEIFDDQFSVERPDGSNFTLKIRSTKLEDSAMYFCASSERAGANVLTFGAGSRLTVL.

The chain carries TRBV4-2 and TRBJ2-2, with a weak D call TRBD2 (5 bases). This CDR3 spans 16 amino acids. V was shortened by 3 bases and J by 3 bases, with 14 bases between the two germline ends. In germline, CDR1 is LGHNA, CDR2 YNFKEQ. DNA for the CDR3: TGTGCCAGCAGCCACCCCGGGAACTCCTACACCGGGGAGCTGTTTTTT. Translated, it gives CASSHPGNSYTGELFF.

This clone was detected a few times. This chain connects TRBV7-2 to TRBJ1-2; D gene ambiguous. Per the germline V gene, CDR1 is SGHTA and CDR2 is FQGNSA. CDR3 size: 14 residues. Deletions cut 3 bases from V and 4 bases from J, with 12 bases between. The CDR3 is CASSFAASPYGYTF. DNA for the CDR3: TGTGCCAGCAGCTTCGCAGCCTCCCCCTATGGCTACACCTTC.

This chain links TRBV27 with TRBJ2-3, with 13 positions matching TRBD2. J gave up 3 bases and V 5 bases, and 5 bases lay outside the gene matches. The germline V gene encodes CDR1 MNHEY and CDR2 SMNVEV (reference sequence). The CDR3 extends over 16 amino acids. The CDR3 DNA sequence: TGTGCCAGCAGTCCTCGGACTAGCGGGAGTACAGATACGCAGTATTTT. It yields the protein CASSPRTSGSTDTQYF.

The chain has TRBV28 and TRBJ1-2; TRBD1 aligns across 11 bases. Germline-derived CDR1 and CDR2 are MDHEN and SYDVKM. The CDR3 extends over 15 amino acids. V lost 7 bases to trimming and J lost 1 base; unmatched junction nucleotides: 5. CDR3 region: CASKGTGGDNYGYTF. The CDR3 region has the DNA TGTGCCAGCAAAGGGACAGGGGGTGATAACTATGGCTACACCTTC.

The rearrangement links TRBV27 to TRBJ2-2; weak D call: TRBD1 (5 bases). V lost 6 bases and J lost 5, with 19 bases in between. From germline, CDR1 is MNHEY and CDR2 SMNVEV (reference sequence). The CDR3 runs to 16 residues. For the CDR3, the DNA is TGTGCCAGCAGGGCAAAGGGGTCGTCGAGGACCGGGGAGCTGTTTTTT. Translated: CASRAKGSSRTGELFF.

This clone was picked up one time. The chain is built from TRBV6-5 and TRBJ2-7, with TRBD2 matching over 7 bases. Per the germline V gene, CDR1 is MNHEY and CDR2 is SVGAGI. After removal of 0 bases from V and 6 bases from J, the junction contained 8 bases not matched to a gene. There are 15 residues in the CDR3. The CDR3 DNA reads as TGTGCCAGCAGTTACTCGGGGGGGGTCGCATTCGAGCAGTACTTC. Amino acids: CASSYSGGVAFEQYF.